This is a list of T cell receptor beta chains from one sample in a study of blood T cell repertoires in COVID-19. Assay used: immunoSEQ multiplex PCR; TCRdb lists only in-frame clones, some missing. The sample yields around 15,000 clones, around 82% seen once. Input material: peripheral blood. The receptor set was obtained from a human donor in a cohort sampled during active COVID-19. CDR3s include the opening cysteine and the closing phenylalanine or tryptophan. Rows give clone size only sometimes, using once, few, many, or a class for an expanded clone.

TRBJ1-1,TRBV24-1,few,CATSQGAREAFF
TRBJ2-1,TRBV28,-,CASSSTRQGSYNEQFF
TRBJ1-1,TRBV11-3,-,CASSLGARPAFF
TRBJ1-6,TRBV28,once,CASGEGNNSPLHF
TRBJ1-3,TRBV6-5,-,CATDPFTTYF
TRBJ2-7,TRBV3-1/TRBV3-2,-,CASSQELLSYEQYF
TRBJ2-2,TRBV11-3,-,CASSSFGGANTGELFF
TRBJ1-1,TRBV30,-,CAWSRTDEAFF
TRBJ2-5,TRBV9,once,CASSVGDRGGETQYF
TRBJ2-5,TRBV6-6,-,CASSYSADRGQETQYF
TRBJ2-7,TRBV28,-,CASSEPGTGFKYEQYF
TRBJ2-5,TRBV5-4,medium-sized,CASSPGTSGGSWETQYF
TRBJ2-7,TRBV27,-,CASSQGLVPINEQYF
TRBJ2-3,TRBV9,-,CASSFGTSTDTQYF
TRBJ2-2,TRBV29-1,-,CSVERFGLAGDPTNTGELFF
TRBJ1-2,TRBV27,-,CASSLSGQGYGYTF
TRBJ2-1,TRBV18,-,CASSPGTSGRNEQFF
TRBJ2-5,TRBV27,-,CASSLVASGDFQETQYF
TRBJ2-3,TRBV7-3,-,CASSLIAGGLDTQYF
TRBJ1-5,TRBV18,-,CASSPTRLLQGQPQHF
TRBJ1-1,TRBV10-3,-,CAISDPSTGRNTEAFF
TRBJ2-7,TRBV3-1/TRBV3-2,-,CASSRTASSYEQYF
TRBJ2-5,TRBV7-9,-,CASSTSGGGETQYF
TRBJ2-1,TRBV19,few,CASSIRGSYNEQFF
TRBJ1-4,TRBV10-3,-,CAIRDSNGPPDNEKLFF
TRBJ1-3,TRBV5-5,-,CASSLGGGNTIYF
TRBJ2-5,TRBV2,-,CASSPGLAGGQETQYF
TRBJ1-5,TRBV19,medium-sized,CASSGQGPTGPQHF
TRBJ2-2,TRBV7-6,-,CASSPGGTGELFF
TRBJ2-5,TRBV4-2,-,CASSRGTGDTQETQYF
TRBJ2-6,TRBV7-2,few,CASSKRLAGGSGANVLTF
TRBJ2-5,TRBV6-6,-,CASSYSGEPGETQYF
TRBJ1-5,TRBV24-1,-,CATSDPGTGDNQPQHF
TRBJ1-1,TRBV5-5,-,CASSPGQGFWGTEAFF
TRBJ2-5,TRBV4-3,-,CASSPRTGGGETQYF
TRBJ2-3,TRBV6-4,-,CASSEWASTDTQYF
TRBJ1-2,TRBV13,-,CASSLTANYGYTF
TRBJ2-7,TRBV5-6,-,CASSLFEGQGVYEQYF
TRBJ1-5,TRBV28,-,CASSQGTGRNQPQHF
TRBJ2-1,TRBV2,-,CASSRPLAAPSSDEQFF
TRBJ1-6,TRBV9,few,CASSIGEDSPLHF
TRBJ1-4,TRBV5-4,-,CASSGGAGPGEKLFF
TRBJ2-7,TRBV12-3/TRBV12-4,-,CASRIDSYEQYF
TRBJ1-6,TRBV19,-,CASSAGSFSSPLHF
TRBJ2-1,TRBV4-1,-,CASSQSQGRTEQFF